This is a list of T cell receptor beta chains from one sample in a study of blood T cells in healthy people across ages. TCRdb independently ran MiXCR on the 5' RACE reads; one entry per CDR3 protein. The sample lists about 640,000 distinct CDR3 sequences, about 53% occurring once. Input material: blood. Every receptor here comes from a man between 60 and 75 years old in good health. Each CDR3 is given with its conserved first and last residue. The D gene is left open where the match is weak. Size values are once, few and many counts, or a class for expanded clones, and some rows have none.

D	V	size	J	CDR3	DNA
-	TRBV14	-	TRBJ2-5	CASSQERWGTQYF	TGTGCCAGCAGCCAAGAGAGGTGGGGGACCCAGTACTTC
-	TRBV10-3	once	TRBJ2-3	CAISSGGESTDTQYF	TGTGCCATCAGTTCCGGGGGAGAGAGCACAGATACGCAGTATTTT
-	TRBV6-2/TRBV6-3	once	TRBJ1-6	CASSASGSPLHF	TGTGCCAGCAGCGCCAGTGGTTCACCCCTCCACTTT
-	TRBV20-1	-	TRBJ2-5	CSARDTPTQYF	TGCAGTGCTAGAGATACCCCTACCCAGTACTTC
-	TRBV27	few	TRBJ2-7	CASSPQGPFGEQYF	TGTGCCAGCAGCCCTCAGGGCCCCTTCGGCGAGCAGTACTTC
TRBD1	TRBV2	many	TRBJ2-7	CASSEGTGRAQYF	TGTGCCAGCAGTGAAGGGACAGGGCGGGCGCAGTACTTC
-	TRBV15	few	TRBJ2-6	CATSRDFGLSGANVLTF	TGTGCCACCAGCAGAGATTTTGGACTCTCTGGGGCCAACGTCCTGACTTTC
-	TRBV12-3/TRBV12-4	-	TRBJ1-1	CASSVIQNTEAFF	TGTGCCAGCAGTGTAATCCAGAACACTGAAGCTTTCTTT
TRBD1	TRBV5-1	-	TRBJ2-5	CASSLAPRDTRGETQYF	TGCGCCAGCAGCTTAGCACCCCGGGACACCAGGGGGGAGACCCAGTACTTC
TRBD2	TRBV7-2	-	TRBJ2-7	CASSLGGVRTSIYEQYF	TGTGCCAGCAGCTTAGGAGGCGTGCGGACTAGTATCTACGAGCAGTACTTC
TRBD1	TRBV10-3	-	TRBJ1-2	CAISDQGDGGYTF	TGTGCCATCAGTGACCAGGGGGATGGTGGCTACACCTTC
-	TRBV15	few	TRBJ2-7	CATSRDTGYEQYF	TGTGCCACCAGCAGAGATACAGGTTATGAGCAGTACTTC
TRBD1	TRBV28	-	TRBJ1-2	CASSSPARDAGGQYTF	TGTGCCAGCAGTTCCCCCGCCCGGGACGCAGGGGGCCAGTACACCTTC
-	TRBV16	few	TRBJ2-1	CASTQQQENNEQFF	TGTGCCAGCACACAACAACAGGAGAACAATGAGCAGTTCTTC
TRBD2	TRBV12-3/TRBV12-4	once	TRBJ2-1	CASSSLGLAENEQFF	TGTGCCAGCAGCTCCTTGGGACTAGCGGAAAATGAGCAGTTCTTC
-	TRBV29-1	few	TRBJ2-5	CSVLQGLRGETPYF	TGCAGCGTTTTACAGGGTTTGAGGGGAGAGACCCCGTACTTC
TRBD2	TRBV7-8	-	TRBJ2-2	CAAGVGRELFF	TGTGCCGCGGGAGTTGGGCGGGAGCTGTTTTTT
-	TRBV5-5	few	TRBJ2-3	CASSFSGRLADTQYF	TGTGCCAGCAGCTTTTCGGGACGACTTGCAGATACGCAGTATTTT
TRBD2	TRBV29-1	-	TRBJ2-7	CSVEGGGGYEQYF	TGCAGCGTTGAAGGCGGGGGAGGTTACGAGCAGTACTTC
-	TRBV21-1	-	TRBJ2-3	CASSKRETGGPPTDTQYF	TGTGCCAGCAGCAAACGCGAGACAGGGGGGCCTCCCACAGATACGCAGTATTTT
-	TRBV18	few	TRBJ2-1	CASSPGTGRGEQFF	TGTGCCAGCTCACCGGGAACGGGGCGGGGAGAGCAGTTCTTC
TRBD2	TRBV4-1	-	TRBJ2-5	CASSHDLAGGPQETQYF	TGCGCCAGCAGCCATGACCTAGCGGGGGGCCCCCAAGAGACCCAGTACTTC
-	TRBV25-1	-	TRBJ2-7	CASSESLGINEQYF	TGTGCCAGCAGTGAATCCCTCGGTATCAATGAGCAGTACTTC
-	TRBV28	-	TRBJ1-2	CASARGWVNYGYTF	TGTGCCAGCGCAAGGGGCTGGGTCAACTATGGCTACACCTTC
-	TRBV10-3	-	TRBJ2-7	CAIRPSPEPYEQYF	TGTGCCATCAGACCCAGCCCGGAGCCCTACGAGCAGTACTTC
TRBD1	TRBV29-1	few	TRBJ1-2	CSVQGIYGYTF	TGCAGCGTACAGGGGATCTATGGCTACACCTTC
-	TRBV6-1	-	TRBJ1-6	CASSEVDTPLHF	TGTGCCAGCAGTGAAGTAGATACACCCCTCCACTTT
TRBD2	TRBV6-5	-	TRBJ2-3	CASSYSGDMGTDTQYF	TGTGCCAGCAGTTATAGCGGGGATATGGGCACAGATACGCAGTATTTT
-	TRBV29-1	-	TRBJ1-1	CSVAPGTEAFF	TGCAGCGTTGCCCCCGGCACTGAAGCTTTCTTT